This TCR beta chain stems from a study of blood T cell repertoires in COVID-19. TCRdb's table, derived via immunoSEQ multiplex PCR, lists solely in-frame clones and lacks some. The repertoire holds a few hundred thousand clones, around 82% seen once, with about 3.4% in the top ten. The germline CDR1 and CDR2 sequences are KGHDR and SFDVKD. The CDR3 covers 13 residues. Trimming took 3 bases from V and 14 from J, leaving 13 bases between them. The sequenced material came from PBMCs or T cells enriched from blood (not recorded which). The TCR originated in a man in his forties or fifties who had recovered from COVID-19. The V call is TRBV24-1, the J call TRBJ1-6, with D maybe TRBD1 (5 bases). CDR3 bases: TGTGCCACCAGTGATCCAGGGATGGGATCCCTCCACTTT. Amino acid sequence: CATSDPGMGSLHF.